These 31 T cell receptor beta chains came from one sample sequenced in a study of pediatric ulcerative colitis. During colonoscopy, one to two rectal pinch biopsies were collected. TCRdb keeps only in-frame clones here, not all; method: immunoSEQ multiplex PCR. The repertoire holds 30,000 to 45,000 clones, with around four fifths as singletons. The sequenced sample consisted of gut tissue. The receptors come from a boy aged 5-17 years with moderate ulcerative colitis.

V and J are TRBV18 and TRBJ2-5; 9 positions match TRBD1. Per the germline V gene, CDR1 is KGHSH and CDR2 is LQKENI. The CDR3 runs to 14 residues. V shed 3 bases, J shed 7 bases, and the junction held 6 bases outside the gene matches. The CDR3 DNA sequence: TGTGCCAGCTCACCCGGGACAGGGATCGGGACCCAGTACTTC. Translation: CASSPGTGIGTQYF.

A single count supports this clone. V is TRBV6-6 and J is TRBJ2-2, with 7 nucleotides matching TRBD1. The CDR3 loop spans 14 amino acids. The V and J ends lost 7 bases and 1 base, in that order; junction bases with no gene match: 3. The germline CDR1 and CDR2 sequences are MNHNY and SVGAGI (reference sequence). The CDR3 is CASTRTGNTGELFF. The CDR3 DNA sequence: TGTGCCAGCACTCGGACAGGGAACACCGGGGAGCTGTTTTTT.

V usage is TRBV28 and J usage is TRBJ1-2, with D perhaps matching TRBD1 (5 bases). Per germline, CDR1 MDHEN and CDR2 SYDVKM. V was clipped by 7 bases and J by 0 bases, with 15 bases between them. The CDR3 length is 15 residues. The CDR3 is CASTKIGTANYGYTF. Here the CDR3 DNA reads TGTGCCAGCACCAAAATAGGGACCGCTAACTATGGCTACACCTTC.

The chain recombines TRBV7-2 with TRBJ2-7, with TRBD2 identical over 11 bases. This CDR3 is built from 15 residues. V dropped 0 bases and J dropped 5; count of bases not matched to a gene: 3. CDR1 and CDR2 from the germline V gene are SGHTA and FQGNSA. The CDR3, as DNA: TGTGCCAGCAGCTTAGCTAGCGGGGGGGCGGACGAGCAGTACTTC. As protein: CASSLASGGADEQYF.

This clone was detected a few times. The genes are TRBV19 and TRBJ1-1; TRBD1 matches 7 bases. V lost 6 bases, J lost 1 base, and 11 bases stayed unmatched. CDR1 LNHDA and CDR2 SQIVND come from the germline V gene (reference sequence). The CDR3 runs 16 residues. The CDR3 coding sequence is TGTGCCAGTAGGTCTAACAGGGGACGTAGGAACACTGAAGCTTTCTTT. Its protein product is CASRSNRGRRNTEAFF.

The CDR3 nucleotides read TGTGCCAGCAGCAACCCGGACAGGGTTAGGACCGGGGAGCTGTTTTTT. Protein product: CASSNPDRVRTGELFF. The chain joins TRBV7-2 to TRBJ2-2, with 8 bases fitting TRBD1. The CDR3 is made up of 16 amino acids. V dropped 5 bases and J dropped 5; count of bases not matched to a gene: 10. Germline CDR1 and CDR2: SGHTA and FQGNSA. Full variable domain (missing parts from reference TRBV7-2 and TRBJ2-2): GAGVSQSPSNKVTEKGKDVELRCDPISGHTALYWYRQSLGQGLEFLIYFQGNSAPDKSGLPSDRFSAERTGGSVSTLTIQRTQQEDSAVYLCASSNPDRVRTGELFFGEGSRLTVL.

The rearrangement joins TRBV4-1 to TRBJ2-2, with TRBD2 matching 7 bases. This CDR3 has 18 residues. J lost 0 bases, V lost 0 bases, and 7 bases had no gene match. The germline gives CDR1 MGHRA, CDR2 YSYEKL. The CDR3 nucleotides are TGCGCCAGCAGCCAAGAGGGCGGGGGAGCCTCGAACACCGGGGAGCTGTTTTTT. As protein: CASSQEGGGASNTGELFF.

This clone appeared a few times. The V and J genes are TRBV2 and TRBJ1-5; a weak D match, TRBD1 (6 bases). Trimming shortened V by 6 bases and J by 6 bases, and 21 bases separated the two germline ends. The germline V gene encodes CDR1 SNHLY and CDR2 FYNNEI. The CDR3 runs 16 residues. This chain's CDR3 is CASRGAGQGRGQPQHF. CDR3 DNA sequence: TGTGCCAGCAGGGGGGCAGGGCAAGGAAGGGGTCAGCCCCAGCATTTT.

V gene TRBV10-3 combines with J gene TRBJ2-7; 11 nucleotides match TRBD2. The CDR3 consists of 15 residues. V lost 0 bases and J lost 4; bases outside the gene matches: 2. From germline, CDR1 is ENHRY and CDR2 SYGVKD. CDR3 sequence reads: CAISESSSGRYEQYF. The DNA for the CDR3 is TGTGCCATCAGTGAGTCTTCTAGCGGGAGGTACGAGCAGTACTTC.

The chain couples TRBV11-2 to TRBJ2-7; the match to TRBD2 covers 8 bases. Per the germline V gene, CDR1 is SGHAT and CDR2 is FQNNGV. The CDR3 is 15 amino acids. The junction had 7 bases not matched to a gene; V was cut back by 2 bases and J by 4 bases. The CDR3 protein is CASSLSAGAYYEQYF. The CDR3 bases are TGTGCCAGCAGCTTATCAGCGGGGGCCTATTACGAGCAGTACTTC.

This clone was recorded only once. The chain employs TRBV6-1 and TRBJ1-1; 7 bases are shared with TRBD1. The V segment lost 4 bases and the J segment 3 bases; nucleotides outside the gene matches: 5. CDR1 and CDR2 (germline): MNHNS, SASEGT. The CDR3 has 14 amino acids. CDR3 in amino acids: CASSGQGWDTEAFF. DNA for the CDR3: TGTGCCAGCAGTGGACAGGGATGGGACACTGAAGCTTTCTTT.

V and J are TRBV7-6 and TRBJ1-4; D unclear. V was pared by 1 base and J by 8 bases, with 8 bases between. Germline V gives CDR1 SGHVS, CDR2 FNYEAQ. CDR3 size: 13 residues. CDR3 sequence reads: CASSLGTLEKLFF. The CDR3 DNA sequence: TGTGCCAGCAGCTTAGGGACCCTCGAAAAACTGTTTTTT.

The V gene is TRBV5-1, the J gene TRBJ2-2, with TRBD2 matching 10 bases. Germline V gives CDR1 SGHRS, CDR2 YFSETQ. CDR3 length: 18 amino acids. Losses at the gene ends were 4 bases for V and 8 bases for J; bases not matched to a gene: 17. CDR3 DNA: TGCGCCAGCAGCCCCCTGCTGGGGCTAGCGGGAGCTGCGGGGGAGCTGTTTTTT. It encodes CASSPLLGLAGAAGELFF.

This chain uses TRBV7-9 with TRBJ1-2; D is perhaps TRBD1 (6 bases). Germline V lookup: CDR1 SEHNR, CDR2 FQNEAQ (reference sequence). This CDR3 has 14 residues. V was clipped by 5 bases and J by 4 bases, with 14 bases between them. Here the CDR3 reads CASSEGGLSYGYTF. CDR3 bases: TGTGCCAGCAGCGAAGGGGGGCTAAGCTATGGCTACACCTTC.

CDR3: CASSFTGGVYGYTF. CDR3 DNA sequence: TGTGCCAGCAGTTTTACAGGGGGCGTGTATGGCTACACCTTC. This rearrangement joins TRBV27 to TRBJ1-2, with TRBD1 matching 9 bases. Germline assignment: CDR1 MNHEY and CDR2 SMNVEV (reference sequence). Losses at the gene ends were 3 bases for V and 5 bases for J; bases not matched to a gene: 4. This CDR3 is 14 amino acids long.

The gene calls are TRBV7-3 and TRBJ2-1, with 10 bases fitting TRBD2. In germline, CDR1 is SGHTA, CDR2 FQGTGA. This CDR3 comprises 16 residues. V gave up 5 bases and J gave up 0 bases; unmatched junction bases: 4. The CDR3 here is CASSLLAGASYNEQFF. For the CDR3, the DNA is TGTGCCAGCAGCCTCCTAGCGGGGGCCTCCTACAATGAGCAGTTCTTC.

J is TRBJ1-2 and V is TRBV28; no definite D call. There are 12 residues in the CDR3. The germline V and J ends were trimmed by 4 bases and 3 bases, with 6 bases remaining between them. From germline, CDR1 is MDHEN and CDR2 SYDVKM. Here the CDR3 reads CASSYGDYGYTF. The CDR3 DNA reads as TGTGCCAGCAGTTATGGGGACTATGGCTACACCTTC.

The chain employs TRBV27 and TRBJ2-7; 9 nucleotides line up with TRBD2. V trimming: 2 bases; J trimming: 6 bases; junction bases outside the gene matches: 17. Germline lookup yields CDR1 MNHEY and CDR2 SMNVEV (reference sequence). The CDR3 length is 18 residues. The CDR3 DNA reads as TGTGCCAGCAGTTTAATTCGGGTAGCGGGAGCGGAAGGTAGCGAGCAGTACTTC. Protein product: CASSLIRVAGAEGSEQYF.

The chain employs TRBV28 and TRBJ1-5; D unclear. The germline V and J ends were trimmed by 7 bases and 3 bases, with 13 bases remaining between them. There are 14 residues in the CDR3. Germline loops: CDR1 MDHEN, CDR2 SYDVKM. The chain's CDR3 is CASTLGRYNQPQHF. The CDR3 nucleotides are TGTGCCAGCACCTTAGGACGGTACAATCAGCCCCAGCATTTT.

The gene calls are TRBV9 and TRBJ2-5; 14 nucleotides align to TRBD2. The germline V gene encodes CDR1 SGDLS and CDR2 YYNGEE. Germline trimming cut 3 bases from V and 3 bases from J; bases unmatched to any gene: 4. The CDR3 has 16 residues. This CDR3 is CASSAGTSGGEETQYF. The CDR3 bases are TGTGCCAGCAGCGCCGGGACTAGCGGGGGTGAAGAGACCCAGTACTTC.

In this sample, this clone turned up once. The chain combines TRBV5-6 with TRBJ2-4, with D possibly being TRBD2 (6 bases). The CDR3 is made up of 14 amino acids. Germline values: CDR1 SGHDT, CDR2 YYEEEE. The V gene lost 2 bases and the J gene lost 9 bases, with 15 bases spanning the gap. CDR3 sequence reads: CASSFGTPSPIQYF. The CDR3 DNA reads as TGTGCCAGCAGCTTCGGGACTCCCTCTCCCATTCAGTACTTC.

This clone was recorded only once. This chain uses TRBV18 with TRBJ1-2, with D tentatively TRBD1 (6 bases). Germline CDR1 KGHSH, CDR2 LQKENI. The length of the CDR3 is 16 residues. V shed 6 bases and J shed 4 bases, with 21 bases lying between them. The CDR3 DNA reads as TGTGCCAGCTCCGACATTGAGGCAGGGGCTGGCTATGGCTACACCTTC. Its protein is CASSDIEAGAGYGYTF.

In DNA form, the CDR3 reads TGTGCCAGCAGTGAAGCGCTAGCGGGGGCAGATACGCAGTATTTT. It encodes CASSEALAGADTQYF. This sequence joins TRBV6-1 and TRBJ2-3; 10 bases fit TRBD2. Germline assignment: CDR1 MNHNS and CDR2 SASEGT. Trimming cost V 0 bases and J 4 bases; bases outside gene matches: 1. The CDR3 sequence is 15 residues long.

This clone occurred once. J is TRBJ1-6 and V is TRBV4-1; D gene unclear. Per germline, CDR1 MGHRA and CDR2 YSYEKL. Trimming removed 4 bases at V and 3 bases at J, with 19 bases between. The CDR3 contains 18 residues. The CDR3 loop reads CASSPPRHNSLYNSPLHF. The CDR3 DNA is TGCGCCAGCAGCCCACCCCGACACAATAGCCTCTATAATTCACCCCTCCACTTT.

In this sample, this clone turned up once. The chain recombines TRBV7-8 with TRBJ2-5; D not certain. The V end lost 5 bases, the J end lost 3 bases, and 4 bases lay between the germline ends. Germline V lookup: CDR1 SGHVS, CDR2 FQNEAQ. The CDR3 length is 11 residues. The CDR3 DNA reads TGTGCCAGCAGCGCCGAAGAGACCCAGTACTTC. This encodes CASSAEETQYF.

The chain is built from TRBV7-2 and TRBJ2-3; D is tentatively TRBD1 or TRBD2 (5 bases each). Germline-derived CDR1 and CDR2 are SGHTA and FQGNSA. The V end lost 2 bases, the J end lost 3 bases, and 9 bases lay between the germline ends. The CDR3 is made up of 14 amino acids. CDR3: CASSLMRGTDTQYF. Here the CDR3 DNA reads TGTGCCAGCAGCTTAATGAGGGGAACAGATACGCAGTATTTT. Full variable domain (missing parts from reference TRBV7-2 and TRBJ2-3): GAGVSQSPSNKVTEKGKDVELRCDPISGHTALYWYRQSLGQGLEFLIYFQGNSAPDKSGLPSDRFSAERTGGSVSTLTIQRTQQEDSAVYLCASSLMRGTDTQYFGPGTRLTVL.

The rearrangement joins TRBV6-1 to TRBJ2-7, with 11 bases lining up with TRBD2. CDR1 is MNHNS and CDR2 is SASEGT in the germline V gene. This CDR3 has 16 amino acids. Trimming took 2 bases from V and 2 from J; bases not matched to a gene: 5. CDR3 region: CASSERLAGGPYEQYF. The CDR3 DNA follows: TGTGCCAGCAGTGAACGATTAGCGGGGGGGCCCTACGAGCAGTACTTC.

Notes on this clone: Other nucleotide sequences in the sample specify the same CDR3. The chain couples TRBV5-1 to TRBJ2-5; the D gene is possibly TRBD2 (5 bases). Trimming took off 0 bases at V and 5 bases at J, with 8 bases between the two ends. CDR1 and CDR2 from the germline V gene are SGHRS and YFSETQ. The CDR3 has 13 residues. CDR3 residues: CASSLVPGETQYF. The CDR3 DNA sequence: TGCGCCAGCAGCTTGGTCCCGGGGGAGACCCAGTACTTC.

The chain links TRBV19 to TRBJ2-1, with D uncertain. The germline V gene encodes CDR1 LNHDA and CDR2 SQIVND (reference sequence). The CDR3 covers 13 residues. V was pared by 1 base and J by 2 bases, with 3 bases between. The CDR3 sequence is CASSIVPYNEQFF. CDR3 in DNA: TGTGCCAGTAGTATAGTTCCCTACAATGAGCAGTTCTTC.

The chain links TRBV28 to TRBJ1-2; no firm D call. The CDR3 has 15 residues. The V end lost 3 bases, the J end lost 4 bases, and 15 bases lay between the germline ends. Germline V gives CDR1 MDHEN, CDR2 SYDVKM. CDR3 sequence: CASSFRGEIIYGYTF. The CDR3 region has the DNA TGTGCCAGCAGTTTCCGCGGGGAAATTATCTATGGCTACACCTTC.

The chain has TRBV18 and TRBJ1-1; TRBD1 matches 8 bases. The CDR3 totals 13 residues. The germline gives CDR1 KGHSH, CDR2 LQKENI. The V gene end was trimmed by 2 bases and the J gene end by 4 bases; junction bases not matched to a gene: 0. CDR3 residues: CASSPTGGTEAFF. DNA of the CDR3: TGTGCCAGCTCACCAACAGGGGGCACTGAAGCTTTCTTT.